Listed here are 14 T cell receptor beta chains from one sample, sequenced in a study of T cell responses to AZD1222 COVID-19 vaccine. Sequencing used immunoSEQ multiplex PCR; TCRdb keeps in-frame clones, though not all of them. There are about 84,000 clones in the sample; 87% occur only once, and 1.5% lies in the top ten. The sample here was peripheral blood, taken on day 0 of AZD1222 vaccination. These receptors came from an adult in good health.

The chain has TRBV5-6 and TRBJ2-3; no firm D call. CDR1 is SGHDT, CDR2 YYEEEE, per germline. This CDR3 has 14 amino acids. V dropped 4 bases and J dropped 4 bases, with 13 bases sitting between them. CDR3 nucleotides: TGTGCCAGCAGCCCTGACCCTACGGCAGATACGCAGTATTTT. It specifies CASSPDPTADTQYF.

The chain links TRBV4-2 to TRBJ2-1; D not certain. The CDR3 is made up of 17 amino acids. The germline gives CDR1 LGHNA, CDR2 YNFKEQ. V lost 4 bases to trimming and J lost 7 bases, with 23 bases between them. CDR3: CASSRLTGRLSTNEQFF. CDR3 bases: TGTGCCAGCAGCCGCTTGACCGGGCGGCTTTCCACAAATGAGCAGTTCTTC.

The rearrangement uses TRBV18 and TRBJ1-2, with D possibly being TRBD1 (5 bases). V gave up 4 bases and J gave up 11 bases, with 17 bases separating them. The CDR3 length is 13 residues. CDR1 is KGHSH, CDR2 LQKENI, per germline. The CDR3 loop is CASSQTAPSKYTF. The CDR3 DNA reads TGTGCCAGCTCACAGACAGCTCCTAGTAAATACACCTTC.

J is TRBJ1-2 and V is TRBV6-5, with 7 nucleotides matching TRBD1. V lost 0 bases, J lost 2 bases, and 6 bases stayed unmatched. The germline V gene encodes CDR1 MNHEY and CDR2 SVGAGI. CDR3 size: 16 residues. The CDR3 DNA is TGTGCCAGCAGTTACTCACACAGGGGAAGGAACTATGGCTACACCTTC. Its protein product is CASSYSHRGRNYGYTF.

The chain combines TRBV18 with TRBJ1-1, with 7 bases aligning to TRBD1. Germline values: CDR1 KGHSH, CDR2 LQKENI. The CDR3 extends over 16 amino acids. J gave up 0 bases and V 2 bases, and 6 bases lay outside the gene matches. For the CDR3, the DNA is TGTGCCAGCTCACCATCTGACAGGGTCGTGAACACTGAAGCTTTCTTT. Amino acids: CASSPSDRVVNTEAFF.

This rearrangement joins TRBV5-1 to TRBJ2-3; 11 bases line up with TRBD2. Trimming cost V 0 bases and J 7 bases; bases outside gene matches: 7. The CDR3 spans 16 residues. The germline CDR1 and CDR2 sequences are SGHRS and YFSETQ. The CDR3, as DNA: TGCGCCAGCAGCTTGGGACTAGCGGGAAACGTGTATACGCAGTATTTT. Protein sequence: CASSLGLAGNVYTQYF.

The chain links TRBV18 to TRBJ2-7; 7 positions match TRBD2. Trimming took 5 bases from V and 6 from J; bases not matched to a gene: 13. There are 15 residues in the CDR3. From germline, CDR1 is KGHSH and CDR2 LQKENI. Written as DNA, the CDR3 is TGTGCCAGCTCAGCGGTCGGCGGGAGAACCTCCGAGCAGTACTTC. This gives the protein CASSAVGGRTSEQYF. The full variable domain, completed using reference TRBV18 and TRBJ2-7, is NAGVMQNPRHLVRRRGQEARLRCSPMKGHSHVYWYRQLPEEGLKFMVYLQKENIIDESGMPKERFSAEFPKEGPSILRIQQVVRGDSAAYFCASSAVGGRTSEQYFGPGTRLTVT.

This chain uses TRBV7-9 with TRBJ1-1, with 11 bases fitting TRBD1. Trimming took 3 bases from V and 0 from J; bases not matched to a gene: 3. Germline CDR1 is SEHNR and CDR2 is FQNEAQ (reference sequence). The CDR3 extends over 16 amino acids. The CDR3 DNA reads TGTGCCAGCAGCTTTGGACAGGGGGCAGTGAACACTGAAGCTTTCTTT. This sequence encodes CASSFGQGAVNTEAFF.

Turning to this clone: The same CDR3 also results from other DNA sequences found in this sample. This chain connects TRBV18 to TRBJ1-1, with a tentative D call TRBD1 (5 bases). Germline V CDR1 and CDR2: KGHSH, LQKENI. Trimming shortened V by 1 base and J by 3 bases, and 9 bases separated the two germline ends. This CDR3 spans 14 amino acids. CDR3 residues: CASSPRGGDTEAFF. In nucleotides, the CDR3 is TGTGCCAGCTCACCACGGGGAGGGGACACTGAAGCTTTCTTT.

The CDR3 DNA reads TGTGCCAGCAGCTTAGGCATGAACACTGAAGCTTTCTTT. Protein sequence: CASSLGMNTEAFF. The rearrangement joins TRBV11-2 to TRBJ1-1, with D uncertain. V lost 1 base and J lost 0, with 3 bases in between. This CDR3 is 13 amino acids long. Looked up from germline, CDR1 is SGHAT and CDR2 is FQNNGV.

The chain uses TRBV9 and TRBJ2-4; TRBD2 agrees at 9 bases. Germline-derived CDR1 and CDR2 are SGDLS and YYNGEE. The CDR3 length is 17 residues. Germline trimming cut 2 bases from V and 6 bases from J; bases unmatched to any gene: 12. CDR3 nucleotides: TGTGCCAGCAGCGTGAGTGGGGCGGGAGGGCCCGGAAACATTCAGTACTTC. Amino acids: CASSVSGAGGPGNIQYF. Combining the CDR3 with reference TRBV9 and TRBJ2-4 gives the whole variable domain DSGVTQTPKHLITATGQRVTLRCSPRSGDLSVYWYQQSLDQGLQFLIQYYNGEERAKGNILERFSAQQFPDLHSELNLSSLELGDSALYFCASSVSGAGGPGNIQYFGAGTRLSVL.

This chain joins TRBV6-5 and TRBJ1-4; D is unresolved. CDR1 and CDR2 (germline): MNHEY, SVGAGI. V was pared by 6 bases and J by 7 bases, with 9 bases between. There are 12 residues in the CDR3. DNA of the CDR3: TGTGCCAGCAGCCGGCGAGGTGAAAAACTGTTTTTT. Translating gives CASSRRGEKLFF.

The gene calls are TRBV12-3 or TRBV12-4 and TRBJ2-1; TRBD2 matches 7 bases. The CDR3 runs to 12 residues. V lost 6 bases and J lost 12; bases outside the gene matches: 8. The CDR3 DNA sequence: TGTGCCAGCAGGTGGGGGGGAATAACGCAGTTCTTC. Encoded protein: CASRWGGITQFF.

This CDR3 is CASSSQNRDGYTF. The CDR3 region has the DNA TGTGCCAGCAGCTCCCAAAACAGGGATGGCTACACCTTC. The V call is TRBV7-2, the J call TRBJ1-2; D might be TRBD1 (6 bases). V was shortened by 4 bases and J by 6 bases, with 12 bases between the two germline ends. CDR1 and CDR2 (germline): SGHTA, FQGNSA. CDR3 length: 13 amino acids.